These 12 T cell receptor beta chains came from one sample sequenced in a study of OX40 agonist ivuxolimab in advanced cancers. Here immunoSEQ multiplex PCR was the method, and the copy in TCRdb shows in-frame clones only, minus some. The repertoire holds about 50,000 clones, with approximately 89% as singletons. This specimen was CD4+ or CD8+ T cells sorted from blood, taken in a trial of the OX40 agonist ivuxolimab. Every receptor here comes from an adult with an advanced solid tumor such as melanoma, head and neck, liver or kidney cancer.

For the CDR3, the DNA is TGTGCCTGGGACAGGGTGTTTGAGACCCAGTACTTC. Protein product: CAWDRVFETQYF. V and J are TRBV30 and TRBJ2-5, with 7 positions matching TRBD1. CDR3 length equals 12 residues. Germline CDR1 GTSNPN, CDR2 SVGIG (reference sequence). J lost 5 bases, V lost 5 bases, and 5 bases had no gene match. The whole variable domain, remainder taken from reference TRBV30 and TRBJ2-5, is SQTIHQWPATLVQPVGSPLSLECTVEGTSNPNLYWYRQAAGRGLQLLFYSVGIGQISSEVPQNLSASRPQDRQFILSSKKLLLSDSGFYLCAWDRVFETQYFGPGTRLLVL.

The gene calls are TRBV7-9 and TRBJ2-7, with 7 bases that match TRBD1. Germline-derived CDR1 and CDR2 are SEHNR and FQNEAQ (reference sequence). The CDR3 runs 17 residues. J was trimmed by 3 bases and V by 3 bases; bases with no gene match: 14. The CDR3 DNA reads as TGTGCCAGCAGCTTTACTAAACCGGGACAGTCTCGCTACGAGCAGTACTTC. It yields the protein CASSFTKPGQSRYEQYF.

This chain links TRBV30 with TRBJ2-4, with TRBD2 identical over 7 bases. Germline V gene data show CDR1 as GTSNPN and CDR2 as SVGIG (reference sequence). The CDR3 consists of 16 residues. In DNA, the CDR3 is TGTGCTTACACAAAGCAGGTTAGCGGGTCCAAAAACATTCAGTACTTC. Its protein is CAYTKQVSGSKNIQYF.

V is TRBV28 and J is TRBJ1-5; D is ambiguous. V was clipped by 3 bases and J by 0 bases, with 6 bases between them. CDR1 is MDHEN and CDR2 is SYDVKM in the germline V gene. The CDR3 contains 14 residues. CDR3 sequence: CASSFPYSNQPQHF. CDR3 nucleotides: TGTGCCAGCAGTTTCCCATATAGCAATCAGCCCCAGCATTTT.

The chain combines TRBV5-4 with TRBJ2-1, with TRBD2 identical over 12 bases. CDR1 is SGHNT, CDR2 YYREEE, per germline (reference sequence). V lost 4 bases and J lost 2; bases outside the gene matches: 4. This CDR3 comprises 16 residues. The chain's CDR3 is CASSQLAGGPYNEQFF. The CDR3 DNA reads as TGTGCCAGCAGCCAGCTAGCGGGAGGGCCCTACAATGAGCAGTTCTTC.

The chain combines TRBV27 with TRBJ2-2, with 10 bases that match TRBD1. V lost 7 bases to trimming and J lost 7 bases; unmatched junction nucleotides: 9. The germline V gene has CDR1 MNHEY and CDR2 SMNVEV (reference sequence). The CDR3 is 15 amino acids. Here the CDR3 DNA reads TGTGCCAGCACCACCGGGACAGGGGTGTTCGGGGAGCTGTTTTTT. Residues: CASTTGTGVFGELFF.

This chain links TRBV29-1 with TRBJ1-1; D remains ambiguous. CDR3 size: 12 residues. Trimming cost V 4 bases and J 4 bases, with 10 bases left between them. The germline V gene has CDR1 SQVTM and CDR2 ANQGSEA. As DNA, the CDR3 is TGCAGCGTTGGTCGAGGGCCCACTGAAGCTTTCTTT. This sequence encodes CSVGRGPTEAFF.

This rearrangement joins TRBV11-2 to TRBJ2-7, with D tentatively TRBD1 or TRBD2 (5 bases each). CDR3 length equals 17 residues. Per the germline V gene, CDR1 is SGHAT and CDR2 is FQNNGV. V lost 5 bases and J lost 0, with 20 bases in between. The CDR3 here is CASSHSPGTFTSYEQYF. In nucleotides, the CDR3 is TGTGCCAGCAGCCACAGTCCCGGGACGTTTACCTCCTACGAGCAGTACTTC.

V and J are TRBV28 and TRBJ2-3; possibly TRBD2 for D (5 bases). The V gene lost 3 bases and the J gene lost 2 bases, with 21 bases spanning the gap. CDR1 is MDHEN, CDR2 SYDVKM, per germline. This CDR3 is built from 18 residues. The CDR3 region has the DNA TGTGCCAGCAGTTTCGGCCAGCTCGCGACGACTACCACAGATACGCAGTATTTT. Its translation is CASSFGQLATTTTDTQYF.

This sequence joins TRBV27 and TRBJ2-2; tentative D call: TRBD1 (6 bases). V lost 6 bases to trimming and J lost 9 bases, with 11 bases between them. Germline V lookup: CDR1 MNHEY, CDR2 SMNVEV (reference sequence). This CDR3 region has 12 residues. The CDR3 sequence is CASSLQGRELFF. Here the CDR3 DNA reads TGTGCCAGCAGCTTACAGGGTAGGGAGCTGTTTTTT.

The chain carries TRBV6-4 and TRBJ1-2; D not certain. This CDR3 comprises 11 residues. Germline V CDR1 and CDR2: MRHNA, SNTAGT. Deletions cut 0 bases from V and 5 bases from J, with 1 base between. CDR3 coding DNA: TGTGCCAGCAGTGACTCGTATGGCTACACCTTC. Protein sequence: CASSDSYGYTF.

The chain uses TRBV6-5 and TRBJ1-1; possible D gene TRBD1, 6 bases. V lost 4 bases, J lost 0 bases, and 15 bases lay in between. The CDR3 has 16 residues. Germline V gene lookup returns CDR1 MNHEY and CDR2 SVGAGI. CDR3 bases: TGTGCCAGCAGTTCCTTTTCCTGGACAGTGAACACTGAAGCTTTCTTT. Translation: CASSSFSWTVNTEAFF.